This T cell receptor beta chain was identified in a study of PD-1 blockade in classical Hodgkin lymphoma. The study's findings and limits: The origin of the repertoire differences remains undefined, with disease activity or prior therapy as possible causes.

Comments on this clone: Its target is not known.

The protocol was immunoSEQ multiplex PCR, while the TCRdb copy is restricted to in-frame clones and leaves out a portion. Among over 10,000 clones listed, 70% to 90% were seen once. There was relapse after autologous stem cell transplantation in every patient, and there was variation in brentuximab vedotin exposure. The CDR3 has 15 residues. J lost 5 bases, V lost 2 bases, and 7 bases had no gene match. CDR1 and CDR2 (germline): SGHRS, YFSETQ. This receptor was identified in a human donor with classical Hodgkin lymphoma. Specimen: peripheral blood mononuclear cells (PBMCs), collected at baseline. The chain is built from TRBV5-1 and TRBJ2-3; TRBD1 agrees at 8 bases. The CDR3 DNA follows: TGCGCCAGCAGCTTTAGACAGGGGTTGGGAGATACGCAGTATTTT. It translates to CASSFRQGLGDTQYF.